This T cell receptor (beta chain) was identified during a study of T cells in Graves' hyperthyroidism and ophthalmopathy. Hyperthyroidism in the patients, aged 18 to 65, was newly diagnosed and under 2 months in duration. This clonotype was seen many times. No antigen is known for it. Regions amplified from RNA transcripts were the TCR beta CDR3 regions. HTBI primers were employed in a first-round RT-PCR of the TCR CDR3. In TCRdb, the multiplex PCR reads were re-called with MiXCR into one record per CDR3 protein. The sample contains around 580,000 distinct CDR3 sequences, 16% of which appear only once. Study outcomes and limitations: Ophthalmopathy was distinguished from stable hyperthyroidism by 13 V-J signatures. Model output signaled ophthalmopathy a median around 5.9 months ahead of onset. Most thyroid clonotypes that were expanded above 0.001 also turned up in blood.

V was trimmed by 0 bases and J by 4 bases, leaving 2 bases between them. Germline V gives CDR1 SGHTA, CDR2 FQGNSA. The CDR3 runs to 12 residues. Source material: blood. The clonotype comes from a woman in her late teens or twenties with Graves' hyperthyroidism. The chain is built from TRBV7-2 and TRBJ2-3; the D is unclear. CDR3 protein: CASSLAADTQYF. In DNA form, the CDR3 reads TGTGCCAGCAGCTTAGCGGCAGATACGCAGTATTTT.